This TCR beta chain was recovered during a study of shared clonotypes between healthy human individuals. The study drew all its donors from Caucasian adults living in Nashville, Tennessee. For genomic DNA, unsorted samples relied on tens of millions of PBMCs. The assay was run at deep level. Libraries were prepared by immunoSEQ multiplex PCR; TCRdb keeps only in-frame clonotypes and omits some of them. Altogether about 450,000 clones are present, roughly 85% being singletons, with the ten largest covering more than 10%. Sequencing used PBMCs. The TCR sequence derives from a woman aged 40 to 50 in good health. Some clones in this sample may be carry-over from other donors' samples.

Here the CDR3 DNA reads TGTGCCAGCAGCTTAAGGGCTAACACCGGGGAGCTGTTTTTT. Translated: CASSLRANTGELFF. The chain has TRBV7-2 and TRBJ2-2; D gene uncertain. Germline CDR1 is SGHTA and CDR2 is FQGNSA. Trimming left V 2 bases short and J 2 bases short, with 6 bases between. The CDR3 has 14 residues.